This TCR beta chain was documented in a study of blood T cells in healthy people across ages. This clonotype was seen a handful of times. This CDR3 is built from 15 residues. Germline V gives CDR1 LGHNA, CDR2 YNFKEQ. The J segment lost 0 bases and the V segment lost 5 bases, leaving 6 bases of the junction unmatched. It was with a sample-barcoded 5' primer and a J-beta primer mix that a second PCR of roughly 6 to 12 cycles was run. TCRdb re-called the 5' RACE reads through MiXCR, storing one row per CDR3 protein. Of approximately 690,000 distinct CDR3 sequences detected, over 40% appear once; the ten largest clones hold about 32%. All donors came from Russia, were Caucasian and healthy, and spanned ages about 6 to 90.

The receptor was isolated from a man of 80 years or more in good health. The sample comprised blood. The chain couples TRBV4-2 to TRBJ1-2; 7 positions match TRBD1. CDR3 sequence: CASSGRDRANYGYTF. The CDR3 coding sequence is TGTGCCAGCAGCGGCCGGGACAGAGCTAACTATGGCTACACCTTC.